Presented here are 29 T cell receptor beta chains from one specimen sequenced in a study of blood T cell repertoires in COVID-19. Repertoires were generated with immunoSEQ multiplex PCR, while TCRdb's copy carries only in-frame clones and drops some. The sample yields some 47,000 clones, approximately 89% seen once. The sequencing sample was made of peripheral blood. The source of these receptors is a man aged 55 to 70 with active COVID-19.

This clone has a single count. The chain employs TRBV2 and TRBJ2-3; 7 nucleotides align to TRBD2. There are 16 residues in the CDR3. Germline loops: CDR1 SNHLY, CDR2 FYNNEI. The trim removed 1 base at V and 4 bases at J, leaving 8 bases unmatched. The CDR3 region has the DNA TGTGCCAGCAGTGAAGATGCGGGAGCAGCTGCAGATACGCAGTATTTT. Translation gives CASSEDAGAAADTQYF.

The CDR3 region has the DNA TGTGCCAGCAGCCCCTTCGCGGATACGCAGTATTTT. Translation: CASSPFADTQYF. The chain combines TRBV7-2 with TRBJ2-3; D not resolved. The V end was cut by 5 bases, the J end by 6 bases, with 9 bases between. Germline V CDR1 and CDR2: SGHTA, FQGNSA. The CDR3 is made up of 12 amino acids.

V is TRBV5-6 and J is TRBJ1-3; tentative D call: TRBD1 (5 bases). This CDR3 comprises 15 residues. CDR1 SGHDT and CDR2 YYEEEE come from the germline V gene. V shed 3 bases and J shed 4 bases, with 14 bases lying between them. CDR3 nucleotides: TGTGCCAGCAGCTGGCCCAGGGATGGAGGAAACACCATATATTTT. It is translated as CASSWPRDGGNTIYF.

This clone was recorded once. The junction departs from the called germline gene at one end, perhaps through a read error. This chain links TRBV19 with TRBJ2-1; D is uncertain. Per germline, CDR1 LNHDA and CDR2 SQIVND (reference sequence). The CDR3 length is 14 residues. This CDR3 is CASSVDPSDNEQFF. Here the CDR3 DNA reads TGTGCCAGTAGTGTAGACCCGTCGGACAATGAGCAGTTCTTC.

The chain is built from TRBV7-9 and TRBJ2-7; 12 positions agree with TRBD2. The germline gives CDR1 SEHNR, CDR2 FQNEAQ (reference sequence). The V gene end was trimmed by 3 bases and the J gene end by 7 bases; junction bases not matched to a gene: 10. The CDR3 extends over 16 amino acids. Written as DNA, the CDR3 is TGTGCCAGCAGCTTCCTAGCGGGAGGGGTCTACTATGAGCAGTACTTC. This gives the protein CASSFLAGGVYYEQYF.

CDR3 DNA sequence: TGTGCCAGCTCACCCTCGAGGCAGGCGGGGGGCTACACCTTC. This translates into CASSPSRQAGGYTF. The chain employs TRBV18 and TRBJ1-2, with D unclear. The CDR3 totals 14 residues. Trimming cost V 3 bases and J 8 bases, with 16 bases left between them. CDR1 is KGHSH, CDR2 LQKENI, per germline.

In this sample, this clone turned up a few times. V and J are TRBV7-9 and TRBJ1-6, with TRBD1 matching 8 bases. The CDR3 sequence is 14 residues long. From germline, CDR1 is SEHNR and CDR2 FQNEAQ (reference sequence). The J segment lost 10 bases and the V segment lost 1 base, leaving 3 bases of the junction unmatched. Here the CDR3 DNA reads TGTGCCAGCAGCTTAGGACAGGGGAGGTCACCCCTCCACTTT. Amino acids: CASSLGQGRSPLHF.

The chain is built from TRBV28 and TRBJ1-4; tentative D call: TRBD1 (6 bases). The CDR3 length is 12 residues. V lost 8 bases and J 7 bases, leaving 11 bases between the germline ends. Germline loops: CDR1 MDHEN, CDR2 SYDVKM. The CDR3 DNA reads TGTGCCAGCGCGACACAGGGTGAAAAACTGTTTTTT. Translated, it gives CASATQGEKLFF.

The CDR3 bases are TGTGCCAGCACGCCTAGCGGGGGCCAGGTGCAGTTCTTC. This sequence encodes CASTPSGGQVQFF. The chain is built from TRBV28 and TRBJ2-1; 10 nucleotides agree with TRBD2. CDR1 MDHEN and CDR2 SYDVKM come from the germline V gene. The CDR3 is made up of 13 amino acids. V was pared by 7 bases and J by 12 bases, with 9 bases of the junction left unmatched.

The chain employs TRBV28 and TRBJ2-2; weak D call: TRBD1 (6 bases). The CDR3 runs to 15 residues. From germline, CDR1 is MDHEN and CDR2 SYDVKM. Trimming cost V 4 bases and J 3 bases, with 12 bases left between them. The CDR3 DNA reads as TGTGCCAGCAGTTATGGACAGACCGACACCGGGGAGCTGTTTTTT. Protein sequence: CASSYGQTDTGELFF.

The gene calls are TRBV2 and TRBJ1-4; no clear D gene. V was cut by 5 bases and J by 0 bases, with 4 bases left in between. The CDR3 is made up of 13 amino acids. From germline, CDR1 is SNHLY and CDR2 FYNNEI. The chain's CDR3 is CASSSSTNEKLFF. As DNA, the CDR3 is TGTGCCAGCAGTTCTTCAACTAATGAAAAACTGTTTTTT.

The chain employs TRBV19 and TRBJ1-1; D ambiguous. This CDR3 is 14 amino acids long. V was trimmed by 6 bases and J by 7 bases, leaving 18 bases between them. Germline V gene lookup returns CDR1 LNHDA and CDR2 SQIVND (reference sequence). The CDR3 loop reads CASSGRGTVFEAFF. The CDR3 DNA reads TGTGCCAGTAGCGGTCGGGGAACAGTATTTGAAGCTTTCTTT.

The chain couples TRBV28 to TRBJ2-1, with a tentative D call TRBD2 (5 bases). V was clipped by 1 base and J by 4 bases, with 8 bases between them. Germline V CDR1 and CDR2: MDHEN, SYDVKM. CDR3 length equals 14 residues. The CDR3 DNA is TGTGCCAGCAGTTTATCGGGGTTATACAATGAGCAGTTCTTC. Translation gives CASSLSGLYNEQFF.

This rearrangement joins TRBV28 to TRBJ1-4, with TRBD1 matching over 7 bases. CDR3 length equals 15 residues. Per germline, CDR1 MDHEN and CDR2 SYDVKM. Germline trimming cut 8 bases from V and 7 bases from J; bases unmatched to any gene: 13. CDR3 nucleotide sequence: TGTGCCAGCGGAGGAGGGGGCTCAGGTGGTGAAAAACTGTTTTTT. Residues: CASGGGGSGGEKLFF.

This clone was seen a few times. V is TRBV6-5 and J is TRBJ1-1, with 8 bases fitting TRBD1. V lost 6 bases and J lost 5; bases outside the gene matches: 5. Germline CDR1 reads MNHEY; CDR2 reads SVGAGI. This CDR3 spans 13 amino acids. DNA of the CDR3: TGTGCCAGCAGCAGGACAGGGTTGACTGAAGCTTTCTTT. Encoded protein: CASSRTGLTEAFF.

The chain uses TRBV5-1 and TRBJ2-3; TRBD2 is a possible D gene (6 bases). The CDR3 has 15 amino acids. In germline, CDR1 is SGHRS, CDR2 YFSETQ. The V gene lost 0 bases and the J gene lost 0 bases, with 8 bases spanning the gap. CDR3 in amino acids: CASSLDGTSTDTQYF. The CDR3 DNA is TGCGCCAGCAGCTTGGATGGGACTAGCACAGATACGCAGTATTTT.

V gene TRBV13 combines with J gene TRBJ1-1; no firm D call. Trimming pared 0 bases from V and 1 base from J, leaving 6 bases between. Germline CDR1 is PRHDT and CDR2 is FYEKMQ (reference sequence). The CDR3 consists of 14 residues. CDR3 DNA: TGTGCCAGCAGCTTAGGTCGCGGGAACACTGAAGCTTTCTTT. Translated, it gives CASSLGRGNTEAFF.

The chain recombines TRBV2 with TRBJ2-7, with 9 nucleotides matching TRBD2. CDR1 and CDR2 (germline): SNHLY, FYNNEI. This CDR3 contains 16 residues. Trimming removed 4 bases from V and 3 bases from J; junction bases left unmatched: 10. CDR3 loop: CASSAASSGRGYEQYF. DNA for the CDR3: TGTGCCAGCAGTGCCGCTAGTAGCGGGAGAGGCTACGAGCAGTACTTC.

This chain connects TRBV4-3 to TRBJ1-2, with 9 bases identical to TRBD1. The V gene end was trimmed by 3 bases and the J gene end by 8 bases; junction bases not matched to a gene: 10. The CDR3 consists of 15 residues. Per the germline V gene, CDR1 is LGHNA and CDR2 is YSLEER. The CDR3 DNA reads TGCGCCAGCAGCCAGGCCCCCGGGACAGGGAAAGGCTACACCTTC. It translates to CASSQAPGTGKGYTF.

The V call is TRBV2, the J call TRBJ1-4, with TRBD1 matching 7 bases. CDR1 SNHLY and CDR2 FYNNEI come from the germline V gene. Germline trimming cut 6 bases from V and 5 bases from J; bases unmatched to any gene: 6. CDR3 length: 14 residues. CDR3 loop: CASRDRVGNEKLFF. The CDR3 coding sequence is TGTGCCAGCAGAGACAGGGTCGGGAATGAAAAACTGTTTTTT.

The chain combines TRBV7-8 with TRBJ1-1; D not certain. Trimming removed 3 bases at V and 0 bases at J, with 5 bases between. Germline-derived CDR1 and CDR2 are SGHVS and FQNEAQ. CDR3 length: 13 amino acids. This CDR3 is CASSFFLNTEAFF. CDR3 DNA: TGTGCCAGCAGCTTCTTTTTGAACACTGAAGCTTTCTTT.

This clone was detected only once. The genes are TRBV5-5 and TRBJ2-1; no definite D call. This CDR3 is built from 12 residues. Germline V gene lookup returns CDR1 SGHKS and CDR2 YYEKEE (reference sequence). The germline V and J ends were trimmed by 4 bases and 4 bases, with 6 bases remaining between them. The CDR3 region is CASSTPYNEQFF. CDR3 nucleotides: TGTGCCAGCAGCACACCGTACAATGAGCAGTTCTTC. Full variable domain (missing parts from reference TRBV5-5 and TRBJ2-1): DAGVTQSPTHLIKTRGQQVTLRCSPISGHKSVSWYQQVLGQGPQFIFQYYEKEERGRGNFPDRFSARQFPNYSSELNVNALLLGDSALYLCASSTPYNEQFFGPGTRLTVL.

The gene calls are TRBV9 and TRBJ2-2; possibly TRBD2 for D (6 bases). Germline V gives CDR1 SGDLS, CDR2 YYNGEE. Trimming cost V 0 bases and J 1 base, with 7 bases left between them. The CDR3 loop spans 15 amino acids. The CDR3 loop reads CASSVGRENTGELFF. In DNA form, the CDR3 reads TGTGCCAGCAGCGTAGGGCGGGAGAACACCGGGGAGCTGTTTTTT.

The rearrangement uses TRBV5-1 and TRBJ2-4, with a possible D match to TRBD1 (6 bases). There are 13 residues in the CDR3. Per germline, CDR1 SGHRS and CDR2 YFSETQ. Trimming removed 1 base from V and 8 bases from J, with 10 bases in between. The CDR3 nucleotides read TGCGCCAGCAGCTTGTACAGGGCGGACATTCAGTACTTC. It codes for CASSLYRADIQYF.

This clone was counted a single time. The J gene is TRBJ2-1, the V gene TRBV11-2; 8 bases line up with TRBD2. Trimming took 7 bases from V and 4 from J; bases not matched to a gene: 12. CDR1 and CDR2 from the germline V gene are SGHAT and FQNNGV. This CDR3 has 16 residues. CDR3 protein: CASTPGGRGAYNEQFF. The DNA for the CDR3 is TGTGCCAGCACCCCGGGGGGGCGGGGAGCTTACAATGAGCAGTTCTTC.

This chain uses TRBV5-6 with TRBJ1-2, with a tentative D call TRBD1 (5 bases). CDR3 length equals 15 residues. The germline V gene encodes CDR1 SGHDT and CDR2 YYEEEE. The V end was cut by 4 bases, the J end by 4 bases, with 17 bases between. CDR3: CASSVRGRVFYGYTF. The CDR3 DNA is TGTGCCAGCAGCGTGCGCGGCAGGGTGTTCTATGGCTACACCTTC.

V is TRBV20-1 and J is TRBJ1-1; no reliable D call. Germline loops: CDR1 DFQATT, CDR2 SNEGSKA (reference sequence). This CDR3 has 11 residues. The V end was cut by 0 bases, the J end by 8 bases, with 7 bases between. The CDR3 region has the DNA TGCAGTGCTAGAGAGGGGAGCGAAGCTTTCTTT. Translation: CSAREGSEAFF.

Only a few counts were recorded for this clone. The chain links TRBV7-3 to TRBJ1-2; D is perhaps TRBD1 (5 bases). The CDR3 runs 15 residues. Trimming cost V 0 bases and J 5 bases, with 13 bases left between them. CDR1 and CDR2 (germline): SGHTA, FQGTGA. In DNA, the CDR3 is TGTGCCAGCAGCTTAACTGGTGGGGCTCGGTATGGCTACACCTTC. Its protein is CASSLTGGARYGYTF.

This chain connects TRBV6-2 or TRBV6-3 to TRBJ2-7; D is unresolved. CDR1 and CDR2 from the germline V gene are MNHEY and SVGEGT. V was shortened by 6 bases and J by 4 bases, with 16 bases between the two germline ends. The CDR3 extends over 14 amino acids. This CDR3 is CASRPDTERYEQYF. DNA for the CDR3: TGTGCCAGCAGACCTGATACGGAGAGGTACGAGCAGTACTTC.